This T cell receptor beta chain was captured in a study of cytomegalovirus exposure and HLA in healthy donors. Regarding the study as a whole: The majority of TCR sequences were rare, yet some public TCRs appeared in many donors. As a later analysis showed, a missense DCLRE1C variant was linked to trimming of TCR beta V- and J-genes. There were reportedly fewer N-insertions in an Asian-associated ancestry cluster than the roughly 700-donor mean, in a later analysis.

The table lists this clone with a few counts. Its antigen is currently unknown. A junction end diverges from the germline sequence, so it may reflect a read error. PCR was performed using 60 Vbeta and 13 Jbeta primers. Profiling relied on immunoSEQ multiplex PCR, and the TCRdb table lists in-frame clones only, not all of them. The sample holds more than 95,000 clones, 17% seen once. Germline V gene lookup returns CDR1 MNHEY and CDR2 SVGAGI. The CDR3 has 15 residues. The receptor was isolated from a female donor in good health and CMV-seropositive. The chain employs TRBV6-5 and TRBJ2-7; 8 positions agree with TRBD1. Sequenced sample: PBMCs. For the CDR3, the DNA is TGTGCCAGCAGTAACTCCGGGACAGGTGGCTACGAGCAGTACTTC. Its protein is CASSNSGTGGYEQYF.